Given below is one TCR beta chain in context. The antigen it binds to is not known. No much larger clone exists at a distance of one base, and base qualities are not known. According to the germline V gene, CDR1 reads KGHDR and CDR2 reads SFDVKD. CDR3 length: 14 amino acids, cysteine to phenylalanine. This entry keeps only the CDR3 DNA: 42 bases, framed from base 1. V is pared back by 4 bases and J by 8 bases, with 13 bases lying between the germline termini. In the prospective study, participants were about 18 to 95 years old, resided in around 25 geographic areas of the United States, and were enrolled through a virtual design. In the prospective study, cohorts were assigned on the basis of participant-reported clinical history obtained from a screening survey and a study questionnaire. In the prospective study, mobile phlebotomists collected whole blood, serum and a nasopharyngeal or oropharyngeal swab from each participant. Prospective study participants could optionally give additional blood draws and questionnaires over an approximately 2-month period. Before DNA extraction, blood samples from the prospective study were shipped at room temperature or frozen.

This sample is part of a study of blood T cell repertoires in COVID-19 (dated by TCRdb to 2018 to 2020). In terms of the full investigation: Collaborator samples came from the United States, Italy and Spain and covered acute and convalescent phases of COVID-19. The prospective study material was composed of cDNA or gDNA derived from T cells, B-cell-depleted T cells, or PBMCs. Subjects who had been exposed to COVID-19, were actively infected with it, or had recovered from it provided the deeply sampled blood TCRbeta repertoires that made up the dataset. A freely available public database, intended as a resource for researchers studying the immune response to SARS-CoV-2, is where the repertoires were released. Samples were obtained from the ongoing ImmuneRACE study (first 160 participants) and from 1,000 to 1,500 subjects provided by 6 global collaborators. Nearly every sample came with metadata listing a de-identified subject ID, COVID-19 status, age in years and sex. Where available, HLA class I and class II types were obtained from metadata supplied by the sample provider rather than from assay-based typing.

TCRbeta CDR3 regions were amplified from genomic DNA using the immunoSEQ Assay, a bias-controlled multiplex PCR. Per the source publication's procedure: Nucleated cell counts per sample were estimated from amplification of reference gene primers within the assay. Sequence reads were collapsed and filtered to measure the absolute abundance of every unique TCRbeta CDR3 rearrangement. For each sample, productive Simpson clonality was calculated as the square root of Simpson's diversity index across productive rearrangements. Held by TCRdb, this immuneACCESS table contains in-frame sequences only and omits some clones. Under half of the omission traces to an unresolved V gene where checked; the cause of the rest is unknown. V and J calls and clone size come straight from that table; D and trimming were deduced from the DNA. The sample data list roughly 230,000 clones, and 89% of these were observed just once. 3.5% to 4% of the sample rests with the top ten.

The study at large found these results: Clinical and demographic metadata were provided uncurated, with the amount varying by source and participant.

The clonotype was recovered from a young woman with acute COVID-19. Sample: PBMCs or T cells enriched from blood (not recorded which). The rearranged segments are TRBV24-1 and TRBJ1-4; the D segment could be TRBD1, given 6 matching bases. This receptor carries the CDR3 CATSDGQGWEKLFF. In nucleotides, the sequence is TGTGCCACCAGTGACGGGCAGGGGTGGGAAAAACTGTTTTTT.